This TCR beta chain comes out of a study of blood T cell repertoires in COVID-19. Using immunoSEQ multiplex PCR, the repertoire was profiled, and TCRdb retains in-frame clones only, with some absent. The sample carries 150,000 to 200,000 clones, roughly four fifths recorded once. Germline V CDR1 and CDR2: SQVTM, ANQGSEA. The ends lost 3 bases at V and 5 bases at J; junction bases unmatched: 17. The CDR3 sequence is 17 residues long. This chain uses TRBV29-1 with TRBJ2-5; 8 bases match TRBD1. This sequence originates from a woman between 65 and 79 years old with COVID-19, enrolled during active disease. Sequencing input: peripheral blood. CDR3 nucleotides: TGCAGCGTTGATAGCGACAGGGGTTATGTGACCGGCGAGACCCAGTACTTC. As protein: CSVDSDRGYVTGETQYF.